These 28 T cell receptor beta chains were sequenced from one sample in a study of blood T cell repertoires in COVID-19. Sequencing was performed with immunoSEQ multiplex PCR; in TCRdb, only in-frame clones are kept and a portion is missing. The sample holds tens of thousands of clones; roughly 80% are singletons and the top ten take 2.5% to 4%. Sequencing was carried out using peripheral blood. Receptors originate from a man aged 70-80 years with COVID-19, enrolled during active disease.

In DNA form, the CDR3 reads TGCGCCAGCAGCCAAGGGTGGGGACAGCCCTCCTACGAGCAGTACTTC. It translates to CASSQGWGQPSYEQYF. This chain uses TRBV4-1 with TRBJ2-7; 7 bases agree with TRBD1. The length of the CDR3 is 16 residues. V gave up 1 base and J gave up 0 bases; unmatched junction bases: 6. Germline values: CDR1 MGHRA, CDR2 YSYEKL.

This clone appeared once. The chain recombines TRBV12-3 or TRBV12-4 with TRBJ2-3; D is uncertain. The germline V and J ends were trimmed by 5 bases and 1 base, with 4 bases remaining between them. The CDR3 spans 12 residues. This CDR3 reads CASSPGTDTQYF. CDR3 sequence (DNA): TGTGCCAGCAGTCCCGGCACAGATACGCAGTATTTT.

The V call is TRBV9, the J call TRBJ1-4; weak D call: TRBD1 (6 bases). The CDR3 runs 15 residues. Trimming pared 7 bases from V and 0 bases from J, leaving 13 bases between. In germline, CDR1 is SGDLS, CDR2 YYNGEE. CDR3 sequence reads: CASGGAYATNEKLFF. CDR3 nucleotides: TGTGCCAGCGGGGGGGCTTACGCAACTAATGAAAAACTGTTTTTT.

V and J are TRBV3-1 (or the pseudogene TRBV3-2) and TRBJ2-3; D might be TRBD2 (5 bases). There are 16 residues in the CDR3. V gave up 7 bases and J gave up 0 bases, with 17 bases separating them. Germline CDR1 LGHDT, CDR2 YNNKEL (reference sequence). Here the CDR3 DNA reads TGTGCCAGCACCCGACTCCCCGGCGGGAGCACAGATACGCAGTATTTT. Translated, it gives CASTRLPGGSTDTQYF.

This clone came up a few times. The CDR3 sequence: CASSQTGSYGYTF. CDR3 bases: TGTGCCAGCAGCCAGACAGGGAGCTATGGCTACACCTTC. The chain links TRBV27 to TRBJ1-2; 7 nucleotides agree with TRBD1. This CDR3 is 13 amino acids long. CDR1 is MNHEY, CDR2 SMNVEV, per germline (reference sequence). V was pared by 6 bases and J by 4 bases, with 5 bases of the junction left unmatched.

This sequence joins TRBV3-1 (or the pseudogene TRBV3-2) and TRBJ1-4; 8 positions match TRBD1. Looked up from germline, CDR1 is LGHDT and CDR2 is YNNKEL (reference sequence). J was trimmed by 8 bases and V by 3 bases; bases with no gene match: 8. This CDR3 has 15 residues. The CDR3 spells CASSHQTGVWEKLFF. The CDR3 DNA is TGTGCCAGCAGCCACCAGACAGGGGTGTGGGAAAAACTGTTTTTT.

The table lists this clone with a count of one. V and J are TRBV29-1 and TRBJ2-7; 10 nucleotides align to TRBD1. CDR1 and CDR2 (germline): SQVTM, ANQGSEA. J lost 6 bases, V lost 3 bases, and 8 bases had no gene match. This CDR3 region has 14 residues. Here the CDR3 reads CSVERDRGSPEQYF. CDR3 nucleotides: TGCAGCGTTGAGAGGGACAGGGGATCTCCCGAGCAGTACTTC.

This rearrangement joins TRBV6-4 to TRBJ2-1; 9 bases agree with TRBD2. This CDR3 has 16 amino acids. V was clipped by 2 bases and J by 7 bases; unmatched bases: 9. The germline CDR1 and CDR2 sequences are MRHNA and SNTAGT. The CDR3 protein is CASSDAGLAGRNEQFF. The CDR3, as DNA: TGTGCCAGCAGTGACGCGGGGCTAGCGGGACGTAATGAGCAGTTCTTC.

The chain combines TRBV4-3 with TRBJ2-3; 11 positions match TRBD1. The CDR3 runs 16 residues. Germline CDR1 LGHNA, CDR2 YSLEER. The J segment lost 4 bases and the V segment lost 0 bases, leaving 3 bases of the junction unmatched. The CDR3 here is CASSQDRTGGADTQYF. Here the CDR3 DNA reads TGCGCCAGCAGCCAAGATAGGACAGGGGGCGCAGATACGCAGTATTTT.

J is TRBJ1-5 and V is TRBV5-4, with D possibly being TRBD1 (5 bases). Germline V gene sequence: CDR1 SGHNT, CDR2 YYREEE (reference sequence). The CDR3 loop spans 14 amino acids. V was pared by 3 bases and J by 6 bases, with 13 bases between. The CDR3 DNA sequence: TGTGCCAGCAGCTCTGCGGGGGAAGGTCAGCCCCAGCATTTT. It is translated as CASSSAGEGQPQHF.

In its sample, this clone was seen once. It is unclear where the CDR3 begins or ends on the DNA, so no DNA is shown, and the CDR3 is as TCRdb lists it. The chain uses TRBV11-2 and TRBJ2-3; no check of the table's D call, TRBD2, against the DNA was made. Inclusive of both ends, the CDR3 amounts to 17 amino acids. Germline-derived CDR1 and CDR2 are SGHAT and FQNNGV. CDR3 loop: CASSFLWTSGSTDTQYF.

The genes are TRBV7-9 and TRBJ1-5; D may be TRBD1 (5 bases). The germline V gene encodes CDR1 SEHNR and CDR2 FQNEAQ (reference sequence). The CDR3 consists of 14 residues. V lost 3 bases and J 3 bases, leaving 9 bases between the germline ends. DNA of the CDR3: TGTGCCAGCAGCTTGGTAGGGGACAATCAGCCCCAGCATTTT. As protein: CASSLVGDNQPQHF.

The V gene is TRBV9, the J gene TRBJ2-1, with TRBD2 identical over 13 bases. Germline CDR1 is SGDLS and CDR2 is YYNGEE. The CDR3 contains 17 residues. After removal of 3 bases from V and 0 bases from J, the junction contained 3 bases not matched to a gene. CDR3 nucleotides: TGTGCCAGCAGCGCTAGACTAGCGGGAGGCTCCTACAATGAGCAGTTCTTC. Translated: CASSARLAGGSYNEQFF.

This chain uses TRBV18 with TRBJ2-5; 7 bases agree with TRBD2. The germline gives CDR1 KGHSH, CDR2 LQKENI. The CDR3 runs to 15 residues. Trimming took 3 bases from V and 0 from J; bases not matched to a gene: 4. CDR3 loop: CASSPQRDYQETQYF. DNA of the CDR3: TGTGCCAGCTCACCCCAGCGGGACTACCAAGAGACCCAGTACTTC.

The V and J genes are TRBV19 and TRBJ1-3; no reliable D call. The ends were cut back, 6 bases at V and 0 bases at J, with 9 bases in the middle. The CDR3 loop spans 14 amino acids. Germline loops: CDR1 LNHDA, CDR2 SQIVND (reference sequence). CDR3 protein: CASRKRSSGNTIYF. CDR3 sequence (DNA): TGTGCCAGTAGGAAAAGGAGCTCTGGAAACACCATATATTTT.

V is TRBV11-3 and J is TRBJ2-1, with TRBD2 identical over 12 bases. With 6 bases clipped from V and 4 bases from J, the junction kept 4 bases outside the gene matches. This CDR3 has 15 residues. CDR1 is SGHNT and CDR2 is YENEEA in the germline V gene. The CDR3 bases are TGTGCCAGCAGTTCTGGACTAGCGGGATACAATGAGCAGTTCTTC. Translating gives CASSSGLAGYNEQFF.

The chain recombines TRBV10-3 with TRBJ2-5, with TRBD1 as a possible D gene (6 bases). The CDR3 is made up of 15 amino acids. The germline V gene encodes CDR1 ENHRY and CDR2 SYGVKD. V dropped 3 bases and J dropped 4 bases, with 15 bases sitting between them. The CDR3 region is CAISDPQGSGETQYF. The CDR3 DNA follows: TGTGCCATCAGTGACCCGCAGGGGTCCGGAGAGACCCAGTACTTC.

This sequence joins TRBV11-3 and TRBJ2-7; 14 bases line up with TRBD2. Germline assignment: CDR1 SGHNT and CDR2 YENEEA. The CDR3 sequence is 15 residues long. V dropped 5 bases and J dropped 7; count of bases not matched to a gene: 7. CDR3 coding DNA: TGTGCCAGCAGCAAGGGACTAGCGGGAGTGTTTGAGCAGTACTTC. Its translation is CASSKGLAGVFEQYF. The complete variable domain, with remaining parts taken from reference TRBV11-3 and TRBJ2-7, reads EAGVVQSPRYKIIEKKQPVAFWCNPISGHNTLYWYLQNLGQGPELLIRYENEEAVDDSQLPKDRFSAERLKGVDSTLKIQPAELGDSAVYLCASSKGLAGVFEQYFGPGTRLTVT.

The chain couples TRBV7-3 to TRBJ2-3; 8 positions match TRBD2. The junction had 12 bases not matched to a gene; V was cut back by 1 base and J by 9 bases. This CDR3 spans 16 amino acids. Germline CDR1 is SGHTA and CDR2 is FQGTGA. Here the CDR3 reads CASSLRGSGTGQTQYF. In nucleotides, the CDR3 is TGTGCCAGCAGCTTAAGGGGTAGCGGGACGGGACAAACGCAGTATTTT.

This sequence joins TRBV29-1 and TRBJ2-7, with D possibly TRBD1 on 7 matching bases. The V end was cut by 3 bases, the J end by 4 bases, with 16 bases between. CDR1 is SQVTM and CDR2 is ANQGSEA in the germline V gene. The CDR3 is 14 amino acids. CDR3 protein: CSVDIGAGGYEQYF. DNA for the CDR3: TGCAGCGTTGATATAGGAGCAGGGGGGTACGAGCAGTACTTC.

The genes are TRBV28 and TRBJ1-1; no clear D gene. Looked up from germline, CDR1 is MDHEN and CDR2 is SYDVKM. Trimming stripped 2 bases from V and 0 bases from J, with 7 bases between. This CDR3 has 14 residues. The CDR3 nucleotides read TGTGCCAGCAGTTTAGTCCCCGTGAACACTGAAGCTTTCTTT. Translation: CASSLVPVNTEAFF.

The chain recombines TRBV28 with TRBJ1-1; 8 bases align to TRBD1. CDR1 MDHEN and CDR2 SYDVKM come from the germline V gene. With V trimmed by 3 bases and J by 1 base, 4 bases remained unmatched. The CDR3 has 15 residues. The CDR3 loop is CASSFTGGANTEAFF. CDR3 in DNA: TGTGCCAGCAGTTTCACAGGGGGGGCGAACACTGAAGCTTTCTTT.

This clone appeared a few times. V is TRBV6-2 or TRBV6-3 and J is TRBJ1-1; D not certain. The CDR3 runs 15 residues. Trimming removed 5 bases at V and 0 bases at J, with 13 bases between. Germline V gene lookup returns CDR1 MNHEY and CDR2 SVGEGT. Written as DNA, the CDR3 is TGTGCCAGCAGTAAGAACCAGGTTATGAACACTGAAGCTTTCTTT. Its translation: CASSKNQVMNTEAFF.

This clone was observed once. V gene TRBV28 combines with J gene TRBJ1-2; TRBD1 agrees at 7 bases. Germline CDR1 is MDHEN and CDR2 is SYDVKM. The CDR3 totals 13 residues. V lost 6 bases, J lost 6 bases, and 7 bases stayed unmatched. CDR3 nucleotides: TGTGCCAGCAGACTAGACAGGGTGCATGGCTACACCTTC. Its translation is CASRLDRVHGYTF.

The gene calls are TRBV7-9 and TRBJ2-5, with TRBD2 identical over 8 bases. The germline V gene encodes CDR1 SEHNR and CDR2 FQNEAQ (reference sequence). V was pared by 2 bases and J by 5 bases, with 4 bases of the junction left unmatched. The CDR3 has 14 amino acids. The CDR3: CASSLREGRETQYF. The DNA for the CDR3 is TGTGCCAGCAGCTTACGGGAGGGCCGGGAGACCCAGTACTTC. Supplemented by reference TRBV7-9 and TRBJ2-5, the full variable domain reads DTGVSQNPRHKITKRGQNVTFRCDPISEHNRLYWYRQTLGQGPEFLTYFQNEAQLEKSRLLSDRFSAERPKGSFSTLEIQRTEQGDSAMYLCASSLREGRETQYFGPGTRLLVL.

The V gene is TRBV19, the J gene TRBJ1-2, with TRBD1 matching over 7 bases. The CDR3 contains 15 residues. Germline V CDR1 and CDR2: LNHDA, SQIVND (reference sequence). V was clipped by 6 bases and J by 0 bases; unmatched bases: 7. For the CDR3, the DNA is TGTGCCAGTAGACCGACAGGGAGAGCTAACTATGGCTACACCTTC. This translates into CASRPTGRANYGYTF.

V is TRBV7-9 and J is TRBJ1-1; D remains ambiguous. Per germline, CDR1 SEHNR and CDR2 FQNEAQ (reference sequence). This CDR3 has 14 amino acids. Trimming removed 3 bases from V and 5 bases from J, with 13 bases in between. This CDR3 reads CASSLGADGTEAFF. The CDR3 nucleotides read TGTGCCAGCAGCTTGGGCGCCGATGGGACTGAAGCTTTCTTT.

V usage is TRBV5-1 and J usage is TRBJ2-2; D gene uncertain. In germline, CDR1 is SGHRS, CDR2 YFSETQ. This CDR3 region has 19 residues. Trimming stripped 0 bases from V and 7 bases from J, with 25 bases between. The CDR3 spells CASSLDLESQTYDVGELFF. CDR3 in DNA: TGCGCCAGCAGCTTGGATCTAGAGTCCCAAACATATGACGTCGGGGAGCTGTTTTTT.